The sample holds one count of the clone carrying this T cell receptor beta chain. Its antigen remains unidentified. This sample is part of a study of cytomegalovirus exposure and HLA in healthy donors. As for the study in general: A subsequent analysis stated that the 100 to 150 validation repertoires were run on the same platform as the approximately 700 first-cohort repertoires.

These donors were members of the 120-subject validation cohort, a group separate from the roughly 670-subject first cohort. Only in-frame clones appear in the TCRdb table, and some are missing; sequencing was by immunoSEQ multiplex PCR. The data show around 160,000 clones, roughly 80% seen once. General observations from the study: Rarity marked most TCR sequences, yet some public TCRs occurred in many donors. The study flagged about 150 TCR beta chains as cytomegalovirus-associated.

The CDR3 length is 15 residues. V was clipped by 5 bases and J by 6 bases; unmatched bases: 8. In germline, CDR1 is SGHTA, CDR2 FQGTGA. The sequence was obtained from a man aged 25-45 years in good health and CMV-seropositive. This chain links TRBV7-3 with TRBJ2-4, with TRBD1 matching 9 bases. Sequenced input: PBMCs. The CDR3: CASSPQPGQGNIQYF. The CDR3 region has the DNA TGTGCCAGCAGCCCTCAACCGGGACAGGGAAACATTCAGTACTTC.